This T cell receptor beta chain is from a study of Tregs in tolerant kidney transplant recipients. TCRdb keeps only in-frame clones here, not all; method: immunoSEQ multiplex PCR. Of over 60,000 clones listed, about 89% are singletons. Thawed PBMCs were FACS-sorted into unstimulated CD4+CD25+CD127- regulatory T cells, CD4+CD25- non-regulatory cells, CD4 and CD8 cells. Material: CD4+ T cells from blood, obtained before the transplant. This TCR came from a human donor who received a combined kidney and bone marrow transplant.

The CDR3 DNA is TGTGCCAGCAGCCTTGGGACTAGCGGGACCTACAATGAGCAGTTCTTC. Its protein product is CASSLGTSGTYNEQFF. The chain combines TRBV4-2 with TRBJ2-1, with 13 bases fitting TRBD2. The V gene end was trimmed by 4 bases and the J gene end by 2 bases; junction bases not matched to a gene: 2. Germline-derived CDR1 and CDR2 are LGHNA and YNFKEQ. This CDR3 is 16 amino acids long.